The 15 T cell receptor beta chains in this list originate from one sample, sequenced in a study of T-cell reconstitution after alpha-beta-depleted transplantation in children. Unique molecular identifiers tagged the TCRbeta library. TCRdb reanalysed the PCR reads using MiXCR and keeps one entry per CDR3 protein. The sample lists around 490,000 distinct CDR3 sequences, around 10% occurring once. This specimen was PBMCs, mostly from graft donor cells, taken 180 days after TCRalphabeta/CD19-depleted stem cell transplant. Source of these receptors: a female patient between 2 and 10 years old who had a stem cell transplant for aplastic anemia, so the T cells may come from the graft donor.

This clonotype was recorded many times. V usage is TRBV25-1 and J usage is TRBJ1-1; D gene ambiguous. The CDR3 is 13 amino acids. The ends were cut back, 7 bases at V and 3 bases at J, with 12 bases in the middle. Germline CDR1 is MGHDK and CDR2 is SYGVNS. DNA for the CDR3: TGTGCCAGCACTACGTCACCTTACACTGAAGCTTTCTTT. It encodes CASTTSPYTEAFF.

This clonotype was detected ten times or more. This sequence joins TRBV10-1 and TRBJ2-3; 9 nucleotides align to TRBD2. After removal of 6 bases from V and 3 bases from J, the junction contained 4 bases not matched to a gene. CDR1 is WNHNN, CDR2 SYGVQD, per germline (reference sequence). This CDR3 has 14 residues. CDR3 in DNA: TGCGCCAGCAGCGCGGGAGGGTCGACAGATACGCAGTATTTT. Protein product: CASSAGGSTDTQYF.

In its sample, this clonotype was seen a few times. The chain uses TRBV20-1 and TRBJ2-1; the D gene is possibly TRBD1 (5 bases). V shed 0 bases and J shed 4 bases, with 16 bases lying between them. Germline assignment: CDR1 DFQATT and CDR2 SNEGSKA (reference sequence). The CDR3 spans 16 residues. DNA for the CDR3: TGCAGTGCTAGAGACGCCGCCAAAAGGGGATACAATGAGCAGTTCTTC. Its translation: CSARDAAKRGYNEQFF.

This clonotype occurred a few times. The V gene is TRBV29-1, the J gene TRBJ2-2; 9 positions agree with TRBD1. Trimming removed 4 bases from V and 6 bases from J; junction bases left unmatched: 0. The CDR3 contains 12 residues. The V gene's germline CDR1 is SQVTM and CDR2 ANQGSEA. The CDR3 coding sequence is TGCAGCGTTGGACAGGGGGCCGGGGAGCTGTTTTTT. This codes for CSVGQGAGELFF.

V gene TRBV10-2 combines with J gene TRBJ2-7; D gene unclear. The CDR3 consists of 9 residues. V was shortened by 6 bases and J by 9 bases, with 6 bases between the two germline ends. The germline V gene encodes CDR1 WSHSY and CDR2 SAAADI. CDR3 nucleotides: TGCGCCAGCAGGTTAACGCAGTACGTC. Its protein product is CASRLTQYV.

This clonotype has more than one count but fewer than ten. The J gene is TRBJ2-1, the V gene TRBV24-1; 8 bases match TRBD1. The CDR3 totals 14 residues. Germline V gives CDR1 KGHDR, CDR2 SFDVKD. V lost 6 bases and J lost 7; bases outside the gene matches: 7. The CDR3 coding sequence is TGTGCCACCAGTCCCAGGGGGCACATGAATGAGCAGTTCTTC. This encodes CATSPRGHMNEQFF.

Many counts were recorded for this clonotype. The chain combines TRBV20-1 with TRBJ1-1; D perhaps matches TRBD1 (5 bases). This CDR3 spans 15 amino acids. Germline V lookup: CDR1 DFQATT, CDR2 SNEGSKA (reference sequence). Trimming cost V 2 bases and J 0 bases, with 13 bases left between them. The CDR3 region has the DNA TGCAGTGCTAGACCTTACCGGGGGATGAACACTGAAGCTTTCTTT. It yields the protein CSARPYRGMNTEAFF.

This clonotype was detected ten times or more. The J gene is TRBJ2-3, the V gene TRBV7-9; 8 bases agree with TRBD2. Germline trimming cut 5 bases from V and 9 bases from J; bases unmatched to any gene: 13. The germline V gene has CDR1 SEHNR and CDR2 FQNEAQ (reference sequence). The CDR3 loop spans 15 amino acids. The CDR3, as DNA: TGTGCCAGCAGCGGGGCGAGCGGGAGAGAAACAACGCAGTATTTT. It translates to CASSGASGRETTQYF.

V gene TRBV12-3 or TRBV12-4 combines with J gene TRBJ1-2; 7 nucleotides align to TRBD1. After removal of 1 base from V and 2 bases from J, the junction contained 7 bases not matched to a gene. CDR3 length equals 16 residues. CDR3 protein: CASSLVRGQLNYGYTF. CDR3 coding DNA: TGTGCCAGCAGTTTAGTGCGGGGACAGCTGAACTATGGCTACACCTTC.

This clonotype has only a few counts. CDR3: CASSYWAGTYNEQFF. CDR3 sequence (DNA): TGTGCCAGCAGTTACTGGGCCGGGACCTACAATGAGCAGTTCTTC. The gene calls are TRBV6-5 and TRBJ2-1; D perhaps matches TRBD2 (5 bases). The V end was cut by 1 base, the J end by 2 bases, with 9 bases between. The germline gives CDR1 MNHEY, CDR2 SVGAGI. The CDR3 totals 15 residues.

The rearrangement links TRBV11-2 to TRBJ2-5; 7 nucleotides line up with TRBD2. The CDR3 spans 13 residues. Trimming took 1 base from V and 10 from J; bases not matched to a gene: 6. Germline CDR1 is SGHAT and CDR2 is FQNNGV. This chain's CDR3 is CASSLGAGDVQYF. CDR3 DNA: TGTGCCAGCAGCTTAGGGGCGGGAGACGTCCAGTACTTC.

This clonotype was picked up many times. The J gene is TRBJ2-1, the V gene TRBV12-3 or TRBV12-4, with D uncertain. V lost 3 bases and J lost 6, with 3 bases in between. The length of the CDR3 is 11 residues. CDR3 DNA: TGTGCCAGCAGTTTGACCAATGAGCAGTTCTTC. Protein: CASSLTNEQFF.

This clonotype was observed a few times. The chain employs TRBV5-1 and TRBJ2-3, with TRBD2 matching 9 bases. Germline CDR1 reads SGHRS; CDR2 reads YFSETQ. V lost 7 bases, J lost 2 bases, and 14 bases stayed unmatched. There are 17 residues in the CDR3. The CDR3 DNA reads TGCGCCAGCGCCGCTTTCGAGACTAGCGGAGTCACAGATACGCAGTATTTT. Translated: CASAAFETSGVTDTQYF. Full variable domain (missing parts from reference TRBV5-1 and TRBJ2-3): KAGVTQTPRYLIKTRGQQVTLSCSPISGHRSVSWYQQTPGQGLQFLFEYFSETQRNKGNFPGRFSGRQFSNSRSEMNVSTLELGDSALYLCASAAFETSGVTDTQYFGPGTRLTVL.

This clonotype was observed a handful of times. J is TRBJ2-7 and V is TRBV10-3, with D possibly matching TRBD2 (6 bases). V was trimmed by 4 bases and J by 2 bases, leaving 15 bases between them. The CDR3 extends over 15 amino acids. CDR1 ENHRY and CDR2 SYGVKD come from the germline V gene. CDR3 in amino acids: CAISVGAGTAYEQYF. DNA for the CDR3: TGTGCCATCAGTGTTGGAGCGGGCACAGCCTACGAGCAGTACTTC.

This clonotype was counted a few times. The V and J genes are TRBV6-5 and TRBJ2-1, with 7 bases that match TRBD2. V lost 2 bases, J lost 2 bases, and 6 bases stayed unmatched. The CDR3 is 16 amino acids. Germline CDR1 and CDR2: MNHEY and SVGAGI. The CDR3 DNA reads as TGTGCCAGCAGTTACGAGGCGGGAGTCCCCTACAATGAGCAGTTCTTC. Translating gives CASSYEAGVPYNEQFF.